The 22 T cell receptor beta chains reported below all come from one sample, sequenced in a study of T cell repertoires in cytomegalovirus infection. Antigens of these TCRs are unknown. TCRdb itself ran the reads through MiXCR, one entry per CDR3 protein. The repertoire includes about 890,000 distinct CDR3 sequences, roughly 30% of them detected once, and roughly an eighth sits in the top ten. The material was cultured CD8+ T cells from PBMCs, obtained from culture after CMV antigen stimulation. Every receptor here comes from a human donor in good health (CMV status not recorded). Some clones in this sample may be carry-over from other donors' samples.

The chain recombines TRBV6-6 with TRBJ1-4; TRBD1 matches 7 bases. V shed 6 bases and J 8 bases; nucleotides not matched to a gene: 12. The CDR3 has 15 residues. Germline CDR1 MNHNY, CDR2 SVGAGI (reference sequence). CDR3 in amino acids: CASSQYRGGGEKLFF. CDR3 nucleotide sequence: TGTGCCAGCAGCCAATACAGGGGCGGCGGAGAAAAACTGTTTTTT.

The CDR3: CASSAGATRETQYF. In DNA, the CDR3 is TGCGCCAGCAGCGCCGGGGCTACCCGGGAGACCCAGTACTTC. The chain joins TRBV4-3 to TRBJ2-5; D might be TRBD1 or TRBD2, each matching 5 bases. The length of the CDR3 is 14 residues. The V end was cut by 5 bases, the J end by 5 bases, with 15 bases between. The germline gives CDR1 LGHNA, CDR2 YSLEER.

In the case of this clonotype: The conserved final phenylalanine or tryptophan is absent from the CDR3, which likely points to a read error. The V call is TRBV19, the J call TRBJ2-1; D is ambiguous. V was trimmed by 10 bases and J by 8 bases, leaving 15 bases between them. CDR3 length: 12 amino acids. Per germline, CDR1 LNHDA and CDR2 SQIVND (reference sequence). The CDR3 DNA is TGTGCCACTAGAGACGGTTTCGATGAGCAGTTCGTC. Translation gives CATRDGFDEQFV.

The chain has TRBV6-1 and TRBJ2-3; the D gene is possibly TRBD2 (6 bases). The germline V gene has CDR1 MNHNS and CDR2 SASEGT. This CDR3 is 16 amino acids long. Trimming left V 7 bases short and J 2 bases short, with 19 bases between. CDR3 sequence reads: CASTPSGTSYTDTQYF. CDR3 coding DNA: TGTGCCAGCACCCCATCCGGTACTAGCTACACAGATACGCAGTATTTT.

J is TRBJ2-3 and V is TRBV2, with TRBD2 identical over 8 bases. This CDR3 spans 15 amino acids. The germline V gene encodes CDR1 SNHLY and CDR2 FYNNEI. J lost 6 bases, V lost 1 base, and 6 bases had no gene match. The CDR3 nucleotides read TGTGCCAGCAGTGAAGGTAGCGGGGTTCTGGATACGCAGTATTTT. It encodes CASSEGSGVLDTQYF.

Concerning this clonotype itself: The junction departs from the called germline gene at one end, perhaps through a read error. The gene calls are TRBV19 and TRBJ1-5; no firm D call. The CDR3 totals 15 residues. The germline CDR1 and CDR2 sequences are LNHDA and SQIVND (reference sequence). CDR3 in DNA: TGTGCCAGTAGTATTCGGGCAGAATCAAATCAGCCCCAGCGTTTT. Amino acids: CASSIRAESNQPQRF.

This chain joins TRBV20-1 and TRBJ2-7; D perhaps matches TRBD1 (6 bases). The germline V gene encodes CDR1 DFQATT and CDR2 SNEGSKA (reference sequence). Trimming removed 0 bases from V and 3 bases from J, with 9 bases in between. The CDR3 covers 13 residues. The CDR3 loop is CSARESGVYEQYF. Written as DNA, the CDR3 is TGCAGTGCTAGAGAGTCAGGGGTCTACGAGCAGTACTTC.

A remark on this clonotype: A read error may be the cause here, since a much bigger clone is one base away. This chain joins TRBV13 and TRBJ2-1, with 7 positions matching TRBD1. The germline gives CDR1 PRHDT, CDR2 FYEKMQ (reference sequence). This CDR3 has 13 amino acids. Germline trimming cut 4 bases from V and 6 bases from J; bases unmatched to any gene: 3. The CDR3 bases are TGTGCCAGCAGCTCGGACAGGATCAATGAGCAGTTCTTC. Its protein product is CASSSDRINEQFF.

This clonotype was observed many times. The CDR3 nucleotides are TGTGCCAGCAGGCGGACCGGTGGCGATGAGCAGTTCTTC. Residues: CASRRTGGDEQFF. The chain links TRBV3-1 to TRBJ2-1; D not certain. Germline values: CDR1 LGHDT, CDR2 YNNKEL (reference sequence). Trimming shortened V by 6 bases and J by 8 bases, and 14 bases separated the two germline ends. The CDR3 loop spans 13 amino acids.

This clonotype occurred a few times. The J gene is TRBJ2-1, the V gene TRBV6-5; no clear D. This CDR3 has 13 amino acids. Germline values: CDR1 MNHEY, CDR2 SVGAGI. The ends were cut back, 2 bases at V and 10 bases at J, with 12 bases in the middle. Here the CDR3 reads CASSYGMIREQFF. The CDR3 DNA follows: TGTGCCAGCAGTTACGGCATGATTAGGGAGCAGTTCTTC.

The gene calls are TRBV11-2 and TRBJ2-1, with D perhaps matching TRBD1 (6 bases). Trimming took off 0 bases at V and 10 bases at J, with 16 bases between the two ends. The CDR3 extends over 15 amino acids. The germline V gene has CDR1 SGHAT and CDR2 FQNNGV. CDR3 amino acids: CASSLEDSYSYEQFF. The CDR3 DNA reads TGTGCCAGCAGCTTAGAGGACAGCTATTCGTACGAGCAGTTCTTC.

This clonotype turned up a few times. This CDR3 reads CASSVGGMISEAFF. The CDR3 region has the DNA TGTGCCAGCAGCGTAGGTGGTATGATTAGTGAAGCTTTCTTT. This chain uses TRBV9 with TRBJ1-1, with no clear D. Germline CDR1 SGDLS, CDR2 YYNGEE. The ends were cut back, 0 bases at V and 7 bases at J, with 13 bases in the middle. This CDR3 has 14 amino acids. Together with reference TRBV9 and TRBJ1-1, the CDR3 gives the full variable domain: DSGVTQTPKHLITATGQRVTLRCSPRSGDLSVYWYQQSLDQGLQFLIQYYNGEERAKGNILERFSAQQFPDLHSELNLSSLELGDSALYFCASSVGGMISEAFFGQGTRLTVV.

The rearrangement joins TRBV6-1 to TRBJ2-1; 12 bases line up with TRBD1. Germline CDR1 is MNHNS and CDR2 is SASEGT. With 6 bases clipped from V and 8 bases from J, the junction kept 8 bases outside the gene matches. The CDR3 is made up of 15 amino acids. CDR3 in amino acids: CASSPWDRGRDEQFF. The CDR3 region has the DNA TGTGCCAGCAGCCCTTGGGACAGGGGGCGCGATGAGCAGTTCTTC.

J is TRBJ1-5 and V is TRBV19; 11 positions agree with TRBD1. The CDR3 is 17 amino acids. CDR1 and CDR2 (germline): LNHDA, SQIVND (reference sequence). Unmatched junction bases numbered 10, after V lost 6 bases and J lost 3 bases. DNA for the CDR3: TGTGCCAGTAGCCATCGCCGGGACAGGGGGTCCAATCAGCCCCAGCATTTT. This sequence encodes CASSHRRDRGSNQPQHF.

There are a few counts of this clonotype. The chain recombines TRBV6-1 with TRBJ1-1; D gene uncertain. There are 14 residues in the CDR3. The ends were cut back, 5 bases at V and 2 bases at J, with 12 bases in the middle. CDR1 is MNHNS, CDR2 SASEGT, per germline. The CDR3 sequence is CASSPPGVNTEAFF. As DNA, the CDR3 is TGTGCCAGCAGTCCCCCCGGGGTTAACACTGAAGCTTTCTTT.

For the CDR3, the DNA is TGTGCCAGCAGCCAAGAACCGGGCAATGAGCAGTTCTTC. Its translation: CASSQEPGNEQFF. This sequence joins TRBV4-2 and TRBJ2-1; D unclear. CDR1 and CDR2 from the germline V gene are LGHNA and YNFKEQ. CDR3 size: 13 residues. Between the trimmed V and J ends, which lost 0 bases and 6 bases, there was a span of 6 bases.

The chain carries TRBV7-6 and TRBJ2-3; TRBD1 aligns across 8 bases. The CDR3 spans 16 residues. V lost 4 bases and J lost 2; bases outside the gene matches: 8. Germline V gives CDR1 SGHVS, CDR2 FNYEAQ. The CDR3 DNA follows: TGTGCCAGCAGCTCGCGACAGGGGCCTCACACAGATACGCAGTATTTT. This sequence encodes CASSSRQGPHTDTQYF. The variable domain in full, with the rest retrieved from reference TRBV7-6 and TRBJ2-3, is GAGVSQSPRYKVTKRGQDVALRCDPISGHVSLYWYRQALGQGPEFLTYFNYEAQQDKSGLPNDRFSAERPEGSISTLTIQRTEQRDSAMYRCASSSRQGPHTDTQYFGPGTRLTVL.

The sample holds one count of this clonotype. This may come from a read error, since a much larger clone is one base off. The chain recombines TRBV7-2 with TRBJ2-1, with 9 bases identical to TRBD2. Germline CDR1 reads SGHTA; CDR2 reads FQGNSA. J gave up 5 bases and V 4 bases, and 6 bases lay outside the gene matches. The length of the CDR3 is 15 residues. The CDR3 sequence is CASSSTSGSNNEQFF. The CDR3 bases are TGTGCCAGCAGCTCCACTAGCGGGTCCAACAATGAGCAGTTCTTC.

V and J are TRBV6-2 or TRBV6-3 and TRBJ1-2; D is uncertain. CDR3 size: 14 residues. V was cut by 0 bases and J by 1 base, with 6 bases left in between. The germline CDR1 and CDR2 sequences are MNHEY and SVGEGT. The chain's CDR3 is CASSYSRNNYGYTF. CDR3 nucleotides: TGTGCCAGCAGTTACTCGAGGAATAACTATGGCTACACCTTC.

In its sample, this clonotype was seen a few times. The V call is TRBV19, the J call TRBJ2-1, with 9 positions matching TRBD1. The V and J ends lost 4 bases and 5 bases, in that order; junction bases with no gene match: 21. Germline V lookup: CDR1 LNHDA, CDR2 SQIVND (reference sequence). The CDR3 has 20 amino acids. The CDR3 sequence is CASSRVPGQGGFLGHNEQFF. CDR3 nucleotides: TGTGCCAGTAGTAGGGTACCGGGACAGGGTGGTTTTTTGGGACACAATGAGCAGTTCTTC. Using reference TRBV19 and TRBJ2-1 for the parts outside the CDR3, the full variable domain is DGGITQSPKYLFRKEGQNVTLSCEQNLNHDAMYWYRQDPGQGLRLIYYSQIVNDFQKGDIAEGYSVSREKKESFPLTVTSAQKNPTAFYLCASSRVPGQGGFLGHNEQFFGPGTRLTVL.

There are many counts of this clonotype. The J gene is TRBJ2-3, the V gene TRBV7-2; D call uncertain. The CDR3 extends over 13 amino acids. Trimming stripped 6 bases from V and 2 bases from J, with 9 bases between. Germline V gene lookup returns CDR1 SGHTA and CDR2 FQGNSA. CDR3 residues: CASRPRFTDTQYF. The CDR3 DNA follows: TGTGCCAGCAGACCCAGATTCACAGATACGCAGTATTTT.

This clonotype was found a few times. This chain joins TRBV12-5 and TRBJ2-5, with 7 bases identical to TRBD1. The junction had 9 bases not matched to a gene; V was cut back by 3 bases and J by 2 bases. CDR1 and CDR2 from the germline V gene are LGHNT and FRNRAP. This CDR3 has 16 residues. The DNA for the CDR3 is TGTGCTAGTGGTTTCGCCGGACAGGCCCCTCAAGAGACCCAGTACTTC. It is translated as CASGFAGQAPQETQYF.